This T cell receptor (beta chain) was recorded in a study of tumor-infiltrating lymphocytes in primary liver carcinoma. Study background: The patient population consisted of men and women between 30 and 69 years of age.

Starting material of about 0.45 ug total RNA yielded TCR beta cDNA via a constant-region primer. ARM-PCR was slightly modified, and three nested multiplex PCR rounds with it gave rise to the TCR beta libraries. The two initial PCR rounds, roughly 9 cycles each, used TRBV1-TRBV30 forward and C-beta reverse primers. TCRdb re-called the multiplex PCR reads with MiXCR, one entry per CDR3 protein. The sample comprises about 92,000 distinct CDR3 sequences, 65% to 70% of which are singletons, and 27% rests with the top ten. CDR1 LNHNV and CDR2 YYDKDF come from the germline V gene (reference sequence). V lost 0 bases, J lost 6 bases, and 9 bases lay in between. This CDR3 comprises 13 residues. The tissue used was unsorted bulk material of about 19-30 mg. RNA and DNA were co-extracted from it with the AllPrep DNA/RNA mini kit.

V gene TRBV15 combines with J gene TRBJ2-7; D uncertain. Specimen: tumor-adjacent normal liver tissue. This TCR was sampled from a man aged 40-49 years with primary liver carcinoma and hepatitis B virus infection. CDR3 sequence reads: CATSRDLGSEQYF. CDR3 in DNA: TGTGCCACCAGCAGAGATTTGGGTTCCGAGCAGTACTTC.